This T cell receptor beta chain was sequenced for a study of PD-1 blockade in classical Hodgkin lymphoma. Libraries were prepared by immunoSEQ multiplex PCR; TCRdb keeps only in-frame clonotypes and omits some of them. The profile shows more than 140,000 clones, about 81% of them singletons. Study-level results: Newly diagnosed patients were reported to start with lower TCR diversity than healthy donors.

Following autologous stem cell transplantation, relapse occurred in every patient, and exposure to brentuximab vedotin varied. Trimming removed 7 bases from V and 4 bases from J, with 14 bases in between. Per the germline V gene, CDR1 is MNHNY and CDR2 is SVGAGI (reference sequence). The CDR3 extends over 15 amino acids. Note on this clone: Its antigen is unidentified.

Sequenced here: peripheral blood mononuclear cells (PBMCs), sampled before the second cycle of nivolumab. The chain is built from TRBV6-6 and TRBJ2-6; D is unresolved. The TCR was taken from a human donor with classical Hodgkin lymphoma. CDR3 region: CASTPVLGGANVLTF. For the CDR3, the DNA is TGTGCCAGCACCCCAGTTTTGGGGGGGGCCAACGTCCTGACTTTC.